These 8 T cell receptor beta chains came from one sample sequenced in a study of regulatory T cells in long-lasting Graves disease. Time point meaning: newly diagnosed GD, antithyroid drugs for less than 3 months. The authors made the TCR library using RNA they extracted from PBMCs. HTBI primers from iRepertoire and Arm-PCR of CDR3 regions yielded the TCR beta libraries. TCRdb called the multiplex PCR reads again in MiXCR, with one record for every CDR3 protein. This sample has hundreds of thousands of distinct CDR3 sequences, with 13% found just once. This sample was also put to use in a study of T cells in Graves' hyperthyroidism and ophthalmopathy.

The material sequenced was peripheral blood mononuclear cells (PBMCs), taken at new diagnosis, from a patient treated with antithyroid drugs. The receptor source for this set is a man younger than 45 with Graves disease.

The gene calls are TRBV18 and TRBJ1-2; D perhaps matches TRBD1 (5 bases). CDR1 and CDR2 from the germline V gene are KGHSH and LQKENI. V was trimmed by 4 bases and J by 8 bases, leaving 11 bases between them. The CDR3 runs to 12 residues. CDR3 in amino acids: CASSRTSTGYTF. In DNA form, the CDR3 reads TGTGCCAGCTCACGGACATCCACCGGCTACACCTTC.

The sample holds one count of this clonotype. V gene TRBV20-1 combines with J gene TRBJ2-7; TRBD1 might be the D (5 bases). The CDR3 length is 15 residues. Trimming stripped 0 bases from V and 3 bases from J, with 15 bases between. Germline loops: CDR1 DFQATT, CDR2 SNEGSKA (reference sequence). The CDR3 protein is CSARDPTGDLYEQYF. The CDR3 coding sequence is TGCAGTGCTAGAGATCCCACAGGAGATCTCTACGAGCAGTACTTC.

This clonotype was seen only a few times. One end of the junction varies from germline; a read error may be responsible. The rearrangement joins TRBV2 to TRBJ1-1, with D maybe TRBD1 (5 bases). The CDR3 has 12 residues. The germline CDR1 and CDR2 sequences are SNHLY and FYNNEI. CDR3 nucleotides: TGTGCCAGCAGTGAGGGACGGGATGAAGCCTGGTTT. It translates to CASSEGRDEAWF.

This clonotype has just a few counts. V usage is TRBV20-1 and J usage is TRBJ2-2; D is possibly TRBD1 (7 bases). This CDR3 is built from 15 residues. Germline CDR1 and CDR2: DFQATT and SNEGSKA (reference sequence). V was cut by 4 bases and J by 5 bases, with 17 bases left in between. CDR3 bases: TGCAGTGCTAACCGAAGACAGGGAGGAACCGGGGAGCTGTTTTTT. Its translation: CSANRRQGGTGELFF.

This clonotype came up a few times. This rearrangement joins TRBV6-2 or TRBV6-3 to TRBJ2-7; TRBD2 is a possible D gene (6 bases). There are 14 residues in the CDR3. Germline V gives CDR1 MNHEY, CDR2 SVGEGT. With 2 bases removed from V and 6 bases from J, the gap between germline ends came to 14 bases. CDR3 region: CASSYRGRSGEQYF. The CDR3 DNA follows: TGTGCCAGCAGTTACCGAGGGAGGTCTGGCGAGCAGTACTTC.

The genes are TRBV9 and TRBJ2-5; D unresolved. The CDR3 is 13 residues long. V gave up 3 bases and J gave up 0 bases, with 6 bases separating them. The germline gives CDR1 SGDLS, CDR2 YYNGEE. CDR3 sequence (DNA): TGTGCCAGCAGCGCGGACGACCAAGAGACCCAGTACTTC. Translated: CASSADDQETQYF.

This clonotype appeared a few times. V and J are TRBV9 and TRBJ2-5; D not resolved. The J call could be wrong; TRBJ2-1 is a better fit for the DNA end. CDR3 length: 14 residues. Per the germline V gene, CDR1 is SGDLS and CDR2 is YYNGEE. As DNA, the CDR3 is TGTGCCAGCAGCGTAGGGCGACGGGACAATGAGCAGTTCTTC. Its translation is CASSVGRRDNEQFF.

This clonotype was observed many times. V is TRBV29-1 and J is TRBJ1-5, with TRBD1 matching over 9 bases. V dropped 6 bases and J dropped 4; count of bases not matched to a gene: 7. Germline CDR1 SQVTM, CDR2 ANQGSEA. The CDR3 length is 14 residues. CDR3 amino acids: CSVALGTGNQPQHF. As DNA, the CDR3 is TGCAGCGTCGCTTTGGGGACAGGGAATCAGCCCCAGCATTTT.